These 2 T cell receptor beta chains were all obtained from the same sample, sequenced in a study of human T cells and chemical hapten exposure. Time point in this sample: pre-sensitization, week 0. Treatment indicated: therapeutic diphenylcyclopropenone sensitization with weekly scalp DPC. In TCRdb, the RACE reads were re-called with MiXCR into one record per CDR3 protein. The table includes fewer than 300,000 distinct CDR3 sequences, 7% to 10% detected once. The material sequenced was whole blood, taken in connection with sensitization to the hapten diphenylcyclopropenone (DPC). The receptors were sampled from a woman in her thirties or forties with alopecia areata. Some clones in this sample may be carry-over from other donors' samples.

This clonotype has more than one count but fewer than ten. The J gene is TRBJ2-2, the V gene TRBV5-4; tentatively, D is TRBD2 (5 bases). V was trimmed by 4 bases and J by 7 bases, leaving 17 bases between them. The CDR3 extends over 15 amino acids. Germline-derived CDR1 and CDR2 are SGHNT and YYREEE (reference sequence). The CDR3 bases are TGTGCCAGCAGCCCCCCCCTACGGGAAGGCGGGGAGCTGTTTTTT. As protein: CASSPPLREGGELFF.

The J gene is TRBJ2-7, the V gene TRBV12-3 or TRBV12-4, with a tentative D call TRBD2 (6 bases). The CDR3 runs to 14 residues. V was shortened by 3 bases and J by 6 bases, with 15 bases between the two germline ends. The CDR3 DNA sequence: TGTGCCAGCAGTTTGGAGCCGGGAGTTTCCGAGCAGTACTTC. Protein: CASSLEPGVSEQYF.